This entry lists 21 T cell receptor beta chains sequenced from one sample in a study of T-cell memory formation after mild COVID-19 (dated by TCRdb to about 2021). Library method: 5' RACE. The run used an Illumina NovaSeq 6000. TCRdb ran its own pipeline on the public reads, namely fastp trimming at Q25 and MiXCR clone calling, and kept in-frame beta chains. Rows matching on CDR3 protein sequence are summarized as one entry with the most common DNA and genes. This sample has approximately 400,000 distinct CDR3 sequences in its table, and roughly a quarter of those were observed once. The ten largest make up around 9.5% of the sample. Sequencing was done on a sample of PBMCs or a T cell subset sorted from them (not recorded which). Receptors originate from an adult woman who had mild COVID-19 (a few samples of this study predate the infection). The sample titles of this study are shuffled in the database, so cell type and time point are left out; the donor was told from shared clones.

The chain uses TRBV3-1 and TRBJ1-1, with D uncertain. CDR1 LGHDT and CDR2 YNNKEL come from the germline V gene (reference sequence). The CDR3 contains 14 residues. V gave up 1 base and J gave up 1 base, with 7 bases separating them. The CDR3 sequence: CASSQGVSNTEAFF. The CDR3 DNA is TGTGCCAGCAGCCAAGGGGTCTCGAACACTGAAGCTTTCTTT.

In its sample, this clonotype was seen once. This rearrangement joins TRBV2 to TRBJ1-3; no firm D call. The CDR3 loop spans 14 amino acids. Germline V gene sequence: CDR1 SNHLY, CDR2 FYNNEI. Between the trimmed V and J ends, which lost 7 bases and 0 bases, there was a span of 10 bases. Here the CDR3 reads CASMDGASGNTIYF. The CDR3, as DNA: TGTGCCAGCATGGACGGCGCCTCTGGAAACACCATATATTTT.

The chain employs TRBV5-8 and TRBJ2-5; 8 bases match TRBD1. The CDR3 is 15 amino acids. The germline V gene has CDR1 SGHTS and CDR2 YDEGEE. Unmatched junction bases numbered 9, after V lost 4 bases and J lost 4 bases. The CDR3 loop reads CASSPGSRGRETQYF. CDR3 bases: TGTGCCAGCAGCCCGGGGTCCAGGGGGCGAGAGACCCAGTACTTC.

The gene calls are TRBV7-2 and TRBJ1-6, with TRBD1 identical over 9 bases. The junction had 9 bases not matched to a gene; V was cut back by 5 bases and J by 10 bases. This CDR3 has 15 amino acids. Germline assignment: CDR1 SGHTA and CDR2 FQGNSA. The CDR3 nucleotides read TGTGCCAGCAGCCAGGGGACAGGGAATAGGTCACCCCTCCACTTT. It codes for CASSQGTGNRSPLHF. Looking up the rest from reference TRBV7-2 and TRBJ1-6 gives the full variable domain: GAGVSQSPSNKVTEKGKDVELRCDPISGHTALYWYRQSLGQGLEFLIYFQGNSAPDKSGLPSDRFSAERTGGSVSTLTIQRTQQEDSAVYLCASSQGTGNRSPLHFGNGTRLTVT.

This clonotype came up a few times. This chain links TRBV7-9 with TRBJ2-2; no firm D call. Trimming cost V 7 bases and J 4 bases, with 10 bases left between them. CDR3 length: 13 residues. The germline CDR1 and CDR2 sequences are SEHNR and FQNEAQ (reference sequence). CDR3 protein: CASNPTGTGELFF. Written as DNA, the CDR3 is TGTGCCAGCAACCCCACCGGCACCGGGGAGCTGTTTTTT.

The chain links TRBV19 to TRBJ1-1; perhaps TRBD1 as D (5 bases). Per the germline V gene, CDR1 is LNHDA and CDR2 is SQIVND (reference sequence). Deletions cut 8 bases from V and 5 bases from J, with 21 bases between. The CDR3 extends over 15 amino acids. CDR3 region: CASATLPGGRTEAFF. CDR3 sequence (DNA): TGTGCCAGTGCCACCTTGCCGGGGGGAAGAACTGAAGCTTTCTTT.

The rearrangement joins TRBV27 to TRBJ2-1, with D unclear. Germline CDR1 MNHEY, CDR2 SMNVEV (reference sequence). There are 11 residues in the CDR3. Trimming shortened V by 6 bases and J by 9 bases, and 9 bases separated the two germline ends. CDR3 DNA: TGTGCCAGCAGCCGTCATGGTGAGCAGTTCTTC. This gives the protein CASSRHGEQFF.

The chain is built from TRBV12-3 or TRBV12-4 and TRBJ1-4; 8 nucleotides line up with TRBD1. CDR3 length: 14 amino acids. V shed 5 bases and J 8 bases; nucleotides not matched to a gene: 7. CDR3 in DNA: TGTGCCAGCAGTCCCAGGGGGCAAGGAGAAAAACTGTTTTTT. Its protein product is CASSPRGQGEKLFF.

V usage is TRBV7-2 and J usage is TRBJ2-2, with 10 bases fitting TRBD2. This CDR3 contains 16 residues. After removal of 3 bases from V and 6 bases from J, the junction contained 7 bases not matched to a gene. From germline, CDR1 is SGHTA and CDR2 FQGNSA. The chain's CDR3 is CASSLGLAGEAGELFF. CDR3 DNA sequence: TGTGCCAGCAGCTTGGGCCTAGCGGGAGAAGCCGGGGAGCTGTTTTTT.

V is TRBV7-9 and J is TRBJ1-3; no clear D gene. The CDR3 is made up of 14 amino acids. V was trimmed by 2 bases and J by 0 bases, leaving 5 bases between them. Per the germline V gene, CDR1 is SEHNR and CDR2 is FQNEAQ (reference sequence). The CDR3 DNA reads TGTGCCAGCAGCTTAAGTATCTCTGGAAACACCATATATTTT. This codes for CASSLSISGNTIYF.

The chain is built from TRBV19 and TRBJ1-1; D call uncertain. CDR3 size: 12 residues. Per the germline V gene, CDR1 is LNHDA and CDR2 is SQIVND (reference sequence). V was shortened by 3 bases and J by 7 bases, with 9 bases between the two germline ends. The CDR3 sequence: CASSMAPNEAFF. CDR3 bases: TGTGCCAGTAGTATGGCGCCTAATGAAGCTTTCTTT.

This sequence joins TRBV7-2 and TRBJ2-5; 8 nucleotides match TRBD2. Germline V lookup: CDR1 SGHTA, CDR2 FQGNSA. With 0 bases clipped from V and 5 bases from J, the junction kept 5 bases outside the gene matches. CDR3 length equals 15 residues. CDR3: CASSLAGLGRETQYF. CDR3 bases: TGTGCCAGCAGCTTAGCGGGACTAGGACGGGAGACCCAGTACTTC.

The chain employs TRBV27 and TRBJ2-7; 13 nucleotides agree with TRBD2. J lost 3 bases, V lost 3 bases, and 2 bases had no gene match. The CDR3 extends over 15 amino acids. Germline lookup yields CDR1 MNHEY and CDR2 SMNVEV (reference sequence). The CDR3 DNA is TGTGCCAGCAGTTTTGGGACTAGCGGGGTCTACGAGCAGTACTTC. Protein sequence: CASSFGTSGVYEQYF.

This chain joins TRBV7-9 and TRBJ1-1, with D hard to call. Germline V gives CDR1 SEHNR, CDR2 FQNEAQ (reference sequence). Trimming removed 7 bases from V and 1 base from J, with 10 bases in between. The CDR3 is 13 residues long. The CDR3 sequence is CASISQANTEAFF. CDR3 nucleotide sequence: TGTGCCAGCATCTCGCAAGCGAACACTGAAGCTTTCTTT. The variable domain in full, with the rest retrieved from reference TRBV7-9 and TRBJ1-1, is DTGVSQNPRHKITKRGQNVTFRCDPISEHNRLYWYRQTLGQGPEFLTYFQNEAQLEKSRLLSDRFSAERPKGSFSTLEIQRTEQGDSAMYLCASISQANTEAFFGQGTRLTVV.

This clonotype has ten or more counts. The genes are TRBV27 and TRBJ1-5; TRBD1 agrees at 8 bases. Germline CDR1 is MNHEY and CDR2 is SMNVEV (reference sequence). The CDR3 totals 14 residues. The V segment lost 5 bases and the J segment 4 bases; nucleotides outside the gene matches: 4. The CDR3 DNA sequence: TGTGCCAGCAGTGTACAGGGGGGGAATCAGCCCCAGCATTTT. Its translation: CASSVQGGNQPQHF.

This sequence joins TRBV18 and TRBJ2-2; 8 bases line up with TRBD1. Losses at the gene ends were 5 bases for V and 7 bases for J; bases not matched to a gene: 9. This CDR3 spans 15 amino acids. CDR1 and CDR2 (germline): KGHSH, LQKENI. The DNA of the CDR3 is TGTGCCAGCTCATCCGCCCAGGGGGCCTACGGGGAGCTGTTTTTT. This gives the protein CASSSAQGAYGELFF. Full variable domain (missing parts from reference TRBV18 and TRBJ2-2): NAGVMQNPRHLVRRRGQEARLRCSPMKGHSHVYWYRQLPEEGLKFMVYLQKENIIDESGMPKERFSAEFPKEGPSILRIQQVVRGDSAAYFCASSSAQGAYGELFFGEGSRLTVL.

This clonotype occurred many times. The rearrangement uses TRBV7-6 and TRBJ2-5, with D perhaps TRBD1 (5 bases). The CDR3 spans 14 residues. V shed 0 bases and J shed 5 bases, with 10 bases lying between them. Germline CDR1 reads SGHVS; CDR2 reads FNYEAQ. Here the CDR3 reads CASSLAGEKETQYF. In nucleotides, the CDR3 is TGTGCCAGCAGCTTAGCAGGGGAAAAGGAGACCCAGTACTTC.

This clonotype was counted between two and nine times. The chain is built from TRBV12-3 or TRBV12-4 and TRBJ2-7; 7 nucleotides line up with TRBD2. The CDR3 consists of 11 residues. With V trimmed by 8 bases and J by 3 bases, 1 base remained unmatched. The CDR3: CASGGDYEQYF. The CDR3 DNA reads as TGTGCCAGCGGGGGGGACTACGAGCAGTACTTC.

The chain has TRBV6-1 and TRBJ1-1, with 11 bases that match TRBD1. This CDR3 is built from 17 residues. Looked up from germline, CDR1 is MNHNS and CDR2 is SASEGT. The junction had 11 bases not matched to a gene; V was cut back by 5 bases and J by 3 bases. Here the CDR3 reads CASSPRGTGGMDTEAFF. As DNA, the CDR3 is TGTGCCAGCAGTCCGAGAGGGACAGGGGGTATGGACACTGAAGCTTTCTTT.

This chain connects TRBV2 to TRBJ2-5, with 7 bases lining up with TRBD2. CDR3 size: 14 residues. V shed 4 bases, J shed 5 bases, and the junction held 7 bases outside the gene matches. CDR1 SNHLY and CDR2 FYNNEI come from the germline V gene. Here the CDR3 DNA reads TGTGCCAGCAGTGTAGGACTAGTTAAGGAGACCCAGTACTTC. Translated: CASSVGLVKETQYF.

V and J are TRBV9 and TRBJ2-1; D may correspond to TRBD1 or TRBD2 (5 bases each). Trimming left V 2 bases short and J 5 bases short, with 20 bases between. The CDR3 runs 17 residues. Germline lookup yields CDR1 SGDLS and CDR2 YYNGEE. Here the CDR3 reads CASSVQSGGGLNNEQFF. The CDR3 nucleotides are TGTGCCAGCAGCGTCCAAAGTGGGGGTGGCCTTAACAATGAGCAGTTCTTC.